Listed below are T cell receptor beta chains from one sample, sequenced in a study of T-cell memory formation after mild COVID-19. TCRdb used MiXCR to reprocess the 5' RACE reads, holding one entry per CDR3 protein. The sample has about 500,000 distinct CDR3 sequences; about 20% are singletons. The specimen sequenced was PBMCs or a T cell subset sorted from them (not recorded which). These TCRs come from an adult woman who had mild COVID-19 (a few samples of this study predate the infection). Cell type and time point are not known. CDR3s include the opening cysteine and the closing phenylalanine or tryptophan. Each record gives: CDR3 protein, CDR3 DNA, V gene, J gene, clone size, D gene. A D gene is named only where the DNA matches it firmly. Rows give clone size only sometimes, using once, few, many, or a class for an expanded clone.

CDR3 protein: CASSSGTAQYF
CDR3 DNA: TGTGCCAGCAGCTCCGGGACAGCGCAGTACTTC
V gene: TRBV12-3/TRBV12-4
J gene: TRBJ2-7
clone size: NA
D gene: TRBD1

CDR3 protein: CASSFKMAGNTIYF
CDR3 DNA: TGTGCCAGCAGCTTTAAAATGGCGGGAAACACCATATATTTT
V gene: TRBV7-9
J gene: TRBJ1-3
clone size: few
D gene: NA

CDR3 protein: CASSQILNRGSPGTEAFF
CDR3 DNA: TGCGCCAGCAGTCAAATCCTAAACAGGGGAAGTCCGGGCACTGAAGCTTTCTTT
V gene: TRBV23-1
J gene: TRBJ1-1
clone size: few
D gene: TRBD1

CDR3 protein: CASSYSPFRDTGELFF
CDR3 DNA: TGCGCCAGCAGCTACTCCCCCTTTCGGGACACCGGGGAGCTGTTTTTT
V gene: TRBV5-1
J gene: TRBJ2-2
clone size: NA
D gene: NA

CDR3 protein: CASSLGGQGAAYEQYF
CDR3 DNA: TGCGCCAGCAGCTTGGGAGGACAGGGGGCTGCCTACGAGCAGTACTTC
V gene: TRBV5-1
J gene: TRBJ2-7
clone size: few
D gene: TRBD1

CDR3 protein: CASSPPLGDRASSYEQYF
CDR3 DNA: TGTGCCAGCAGCCCCCCTTTGGGAGACAGGGCAAGCTCCTACGAGCAGTACTTC
V gene: TRBV7-9
J gene: TRBJ2-7
clone size: NA
D gene: TRBD1

CDR3 protein: CASSHLRRQLWNTEAFF
CDR3 DNA: TGCGCCAGCAGCCACCTACGCCGACAGCTATGGAACACTGAAGCTTTCTTT
V gene: TRBV4-1
J gene: TRBJ1-1
clone size: NA
D gene: NA

CDR3 protein: CASSEWDSNNEQFF
CDR3 DNA: TGTGCCAGCAGTGAATGGGACAGTAACAATGAGCAGTTCTTC
V gene: TRBV6-1
J gene: TRBJ2-1
clone size: NA
D gene: TRBD1

CDR3 protein: CAWSVRGGRDTQYF
CDR3 DNA: TGTGCCTGGAGTGTTCGGGGGGGCCGAGATACGCAGTATTTT
V gene: TRBV30
J gene: TRBJ2-3
clone size: NA
D gene: TRBD2

CDR3 protein: CASSQGLAGEGEQYF
CDR3 DNA: TGTGCCAGCAGTCAAGGACTAGCGGGAGAGGGGGAGCAGTACTTC
V gene: TRBV6-2/TRBV6-3
J gene: TRBJ2-7
clone size: few
D gene: TRBD2

CDR3 protein: CAWSFSGANEQFF
CDR3 DNA: TGTGCCTGGAGCTTCTCAGGGGCGAATGAGCAGTTCTTC
V gene: TRBV30
J gene: TRBJ2-1
clone size: NA
D gene: NA

CDR3 protein: CASRRLATPYNEQFF
CDR3 DNA: TGTGCCAGCAGGCGACTAGCGACACCCTACAATGAGCAGTTCTTC
V gene: TRBV6-5
J gene: TRBJ2-1
clone size: NA
D gene: TRBD2

CDR3 protein: CASSLAQGPSYEQYF
CDR3 DNA: TGTGCCAGCAGCTTAGCGCAGGGTCCCTCCTACGAGCAGTACTTC
V gene: TRBV7-8
J gene: TRBJ2-7
clone size: NA
D gene: NA

CDR3 protein: CASSSHGRGKESGELFF
CDR3 DNA: TGCGCCAGCAGCTCTCACGGTCGGGGGAAGGAGAGCGGGGAGCTGTTTTTT
V gene: TRBV5-1
J gene: TRBJ2-2
clone size: NA
D gene: NA

CDR3 protein: CACRGMNTEAFF
CDR3 DNA: TGTGCCTGCAGGGGGATGAACACTGAAGCTTTCTTT
V gene: TRBV30
J gene: TRBJ1-1
clone size: NA
D gene: TRBD1

CDR3 protein: CASSEEYFIGSSYNEQFF
CDR3 DNA: TGTGCCAGCAGTGAAGAGTATTTTATTGGGAGCTCCTACAATGAGCAGTTCTTC
V gene: TRBV2
J gene: TRBJ2-1
clone size: NA
D gene: NA

CDR3 protein: CASSLQGPQAEAFF
CDR3 DNA: TGTGCCAGCAGCTTACAGGGACCTCAGGCTGAAGCTTTCTTT
V gene: TRBV7-2
J gene: TRBJ1-1
clone size: NA
D gene: NA

CDR3 protein: CASSPPTRRSQETQYF
CDR3 DNA: TGTGCCAGCTCACCACCCACCCGCAGAAGCCAAGAGACCCAGTACTTC
V gene: TRBV18
J gene: TRBJ2-5
clone size: few
D gene: NA

CDR3 protein: CASSQAPGTGTYEQYF
CDR3 DNA: TGCGCCAGCAGCCAAGCGCCAGGGACAGGGACCTACGAGCAGTACTTC
V gene: TRBV4-1
J gene: TRBJ2-7
clone size: NA
D gene: TRBD1

CDR3 protein: CASSPSYGGELFF
CDR3 DNA: TGTGCCAGCAGCCCCTCCTACGGCGGGGAGCTGTTTTTT
V gene: TRBV3-1
J gene: TRBJ2-2
clone size: few
D gene: NA

CDR3 protein: CASSLHQGGTGELFF
CDR3 DNA: TGCGCCAGCAGCTTACACCAGGGGGGAACCGGGGAGCTGTTTTTT
V gene: TRBV5-1
J gene: TRBJ2-2
clone size: few
D gene: NA

CDR3 protein: CASSKGLAGGQETQYF
CDR3 DNA: TGTGCTAGCAGCAAGGGACTAGCGGGAGGGCAGGAGACCCAGTACTTC
V gene: TRBV7-7
J gene: TRBJ2-5
clone size: NA
D gene: TRBD2

CDR3 protein: CSVVSLNTEAFF
CDR3 DNA: TGCAGCGTTGTTTCACTGAACACTGAAGCTTTCTTT
V gene: TRBV29-1
J gene: TRBJ1-1
clone size: few
D gene: NA